This T cell receptor beta chain was found in a study of CD8 T cells in Susac syndrome. TCR beta from blood CD8+ and CD4+ T cells was sequenced. The TEMRA cells underwent FACS enrichment, while the CD8+ and CD4+ T cells underwent negative isolation. Random hexamers were used to reverse transcribe the RNA input (about 0.5 to 1 ug). Coverage of TCR beta CDR3 amplification by immunoSEQ multiplex PCR extended to 54 Vbeta and 13 Jbeta. A single record per CDR3 protein comes from TCRdb applying MiXCR to the immunoSEQ multiplex PCR reads. The sample shows about 130,000 distinct CDR3 sequences, about 94% of them seen only once. Trimming removed 3 bases at V and 6 bases at J, with 6 bases between. The germline CDR1 and CDR2 sequences are SEHNR and FQNEAQ (reference sequence). The CDR3 is made up of 12 amino acids.

The material sequenced was CD4+ T cells from PBMCs. The chain uses TRBV7-9 and TRBJ1-3; unclear D gene. This clonotype was obtained from a human donor in good health. CDR3 in DNA: TGTGCCAGCAGCTTGGCGGAAAACACCATATATTTT. Protein: CASSLAENTIYF.